This T cell receptor (beta chain) was identified during a study of cytomegalovirus exposure and HLA in healthy donors. A note on this clone: Antigen: not known.

Study findings and constraints: Cytomegalovirus status, reportedly, was diagnosed with high specificity and sensitivity by the classifier. Within an earlier analysis, most TCR beta V segments proved productive either about 87% or about 30% of the time.

Germline CDR1 SGHNT, CDR2 YYREEE (reference sequence). The CDR3 covers 17 residues. After removal of 0 bases from V and 2 bases from J, the junction contained 3 bases not matched to a gene. PCR employed 60 Vbeta and 13 Jbeta primers. TCRdb keeps only in-frame clones here, not all; method: immunoSEQ multiplex PCR. Of about 300,000 clones listed, about nine tenths were seen once; the top ten hold almost 4%. Source material: PBMCs. The rearrangement uses TRBV5-4 and TRBJ2-3, with 13 positions matching TRBD2. The sequence was obtained from a man aged 40-49 years in good health and CMV-seropositive. The CDR3 sequence is CASSLGGLAGNTDTQYF. In nucleotides, the CDR3 is TGTGCCAGCAGCTTGGGGGGACTAGCGGGAAACACAGATACGCAGTATTTT.